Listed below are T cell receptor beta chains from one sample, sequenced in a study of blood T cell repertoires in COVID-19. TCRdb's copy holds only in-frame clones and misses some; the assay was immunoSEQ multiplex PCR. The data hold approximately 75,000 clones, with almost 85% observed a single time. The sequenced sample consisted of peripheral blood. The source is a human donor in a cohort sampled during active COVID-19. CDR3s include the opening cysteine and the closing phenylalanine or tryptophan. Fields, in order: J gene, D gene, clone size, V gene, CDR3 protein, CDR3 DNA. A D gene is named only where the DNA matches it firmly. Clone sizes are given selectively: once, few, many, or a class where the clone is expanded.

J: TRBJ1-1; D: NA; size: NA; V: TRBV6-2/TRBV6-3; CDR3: CASSYVGGALNTEAFF; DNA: TGTGCCAGCAGTTACGTGGGGGGGGCACTGAACACTGAAGCTTTCTTT
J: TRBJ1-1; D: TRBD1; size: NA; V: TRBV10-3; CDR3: CAISEGSGQGYTEAFF; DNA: TGTGCCATCAGTGAGGGCTCGGGACAGGGATACACTGAAGCTTTCTTT
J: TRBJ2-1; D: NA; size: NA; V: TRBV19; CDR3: CASTLLWGGAHNEQFF; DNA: TGTGCCAGTACCCTCCTGTGGGGGGGGGCCCACAATGAGCAGTTCTTC
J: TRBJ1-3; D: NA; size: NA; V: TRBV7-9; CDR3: CASSLATSASGNTIYF; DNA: TGTGCCAGCAGCTTAGCGACATCCGCCTCTGGAAACACCATATATTTT
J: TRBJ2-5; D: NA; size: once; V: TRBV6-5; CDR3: CASSATGQETQYF; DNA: TGTGCCAGCAGCGCGACAGGCCAAGAGACCCAGTACTTC
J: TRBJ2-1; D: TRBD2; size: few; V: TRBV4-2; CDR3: CASSQGWTSGGQPYNEQFF; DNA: TGTGCCAGCAGCCAAGGGTGGACTAGCGGGGGGCAGCCCTACAATGAGCAGTTCTTC
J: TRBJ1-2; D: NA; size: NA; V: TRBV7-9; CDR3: CASSRIAGHDGYTF; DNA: TGTGCCAGCAGCCGCATCGCAGGGCACGATGGCTACACCTTC
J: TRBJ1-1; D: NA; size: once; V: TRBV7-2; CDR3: CASSHDWGGNTEAFF; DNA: TGTGCCAGCAGTCACGACTGGGGGGGGAACACTGAAGCTTTCTTT
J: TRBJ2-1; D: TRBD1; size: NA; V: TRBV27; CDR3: CASRQGGNEQFF; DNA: TGTGCCAGTCGACAGGGGGGCAATGAGCAGTTCTTC
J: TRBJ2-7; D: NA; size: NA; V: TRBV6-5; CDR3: CASKRDTDEQYF; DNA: TGTGCCAGCAAGCGGGACACCGACGAGCAGTACTTC
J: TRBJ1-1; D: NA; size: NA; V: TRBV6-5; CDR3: CASGKQGRGTEAFF; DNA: TGTGCCAGCGGGAAGCAAGGGAGAGGCACTGAAGCTTTCTTT
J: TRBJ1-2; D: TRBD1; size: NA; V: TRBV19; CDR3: CASTPPGTAFLYGYTF; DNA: TGTGCCAGTACCCCACCGGGGACAGCCTTCCTCTATGGCTACACCTTC
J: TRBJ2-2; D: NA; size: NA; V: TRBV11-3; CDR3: CASSFNRVGGELFF; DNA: TGTGCCAGCAGCTTCAACAGGGTGGGCGGGGAGCTGTTTTTT
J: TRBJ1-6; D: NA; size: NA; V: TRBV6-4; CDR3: CASSDTNRNSPLHF; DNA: TGTGCCAGCAGTGACACGAACAGGAATTCACCCCTCCACTTT
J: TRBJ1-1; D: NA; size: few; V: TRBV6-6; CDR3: CASSYSGGENTEAFF; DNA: TGTGCCAGCAGTTACTCCGGAGGGGAGAACACTGAAGCTTTCTTT
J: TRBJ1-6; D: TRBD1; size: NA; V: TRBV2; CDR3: CASSRDSPNSPLHF; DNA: TGTGCCAGCAGCCGGGACAGCCCGAATTCACCCCTCCACTTT
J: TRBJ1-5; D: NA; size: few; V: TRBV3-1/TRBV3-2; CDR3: CASSIRATTGYNQPQHF; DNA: TGTGCCAGCAGCATTAGAGCTACGACGGGTTATAATCAGCCCCAGCATTTT
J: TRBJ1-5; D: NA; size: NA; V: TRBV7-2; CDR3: CASSPTGYSNQPQHF; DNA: TGTGCCAGCAGTCCTACAGGATATAGCAATCAGCCCCAGCATTTT
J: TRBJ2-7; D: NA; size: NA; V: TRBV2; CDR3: CASSDAGNRDSRTLREQYF; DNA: TGTGCCAGCAGTGACGCGGGAAACCGGGACAGCCGTACCCTACGAGAGCAGTACTTC
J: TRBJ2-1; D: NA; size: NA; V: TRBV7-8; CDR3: CASSQSWGAYNEQFF; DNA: TGTGCCAGCAGCCAGAGCTGGGGGGCCTACAATGAGCAGTTCTTC
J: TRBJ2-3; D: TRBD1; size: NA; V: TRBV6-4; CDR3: CASSRGPSTDTQYF; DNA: TGTGCCAGCAGTAGGGGGCCGAGCACAGATACGCAGTATTTT
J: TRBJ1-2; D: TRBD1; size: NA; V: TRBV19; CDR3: CASSSTGVYGYTF; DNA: TGTGCCAGTAGTTCGACAGGGGTTTATGGCTACACCTTC
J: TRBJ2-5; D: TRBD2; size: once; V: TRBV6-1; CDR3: CASSEGEAGKETQYF; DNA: TGTGCCAGCAGTGAAGGTGAAGCGGGAAAAGAGACCCAGTACTTC
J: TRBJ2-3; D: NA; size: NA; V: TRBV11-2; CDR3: CASSLGTAPSTDTQYF; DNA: TGTGCCAGCAGCTTAGGGACAGCTCCTAGCACAGATACGCAGTATTTT
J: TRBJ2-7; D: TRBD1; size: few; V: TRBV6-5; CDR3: CASSPRDRGLYEQYF; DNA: TGTGCCAGCAGCCCCCGGGACAGGGGGCTCTACGAGCAGTACTTC
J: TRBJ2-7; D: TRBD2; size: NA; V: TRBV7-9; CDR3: CASSFQAGAALEQYF; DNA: TGTGCCAGCAGCTTCCAAGCGGGGGCCGCCCTCGAGCAGTACTTC
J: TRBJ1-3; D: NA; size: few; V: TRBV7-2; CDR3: CASSRSGVSGNTIYF; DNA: TGTGCCAGCAGCCGCTCAGGCGTCTCTGGAAACACCATATATTTT
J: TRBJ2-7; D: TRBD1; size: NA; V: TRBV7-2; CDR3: CASSSPPGQRYEQYF; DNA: TGTGCCAGCAGCTCTCCACCGGGACAGAGATACGAGCAGTACTTC
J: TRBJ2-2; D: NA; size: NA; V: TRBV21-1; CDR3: CASSIQGQVTGELFF; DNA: TGTGCCAGCAGCATACAGGGACAGGTGACCGGGGAGCTGTTTTTT
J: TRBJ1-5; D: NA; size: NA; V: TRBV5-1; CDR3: CASSLLPAAGNQPQHF; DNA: TGCGCCAGCAGCTTACTACCGGCCGCCGGTAATCAGCCCCAGCATTTT
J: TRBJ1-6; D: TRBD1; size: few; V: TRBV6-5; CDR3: CASSSTWDSRDSPLHF; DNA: TGTGCCAGCAGTTCGACTTGGGACAGTAGGGATTCACCCCTCCACTTT
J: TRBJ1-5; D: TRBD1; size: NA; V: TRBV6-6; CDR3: CASSYGTGSYQPQHF; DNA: TGTGCCAGCAGTTACGGGACAGGGTCGTATCAGCCCCAGCATTTT
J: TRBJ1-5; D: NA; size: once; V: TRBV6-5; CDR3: CASSEAQGSVLMHF; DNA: TGTGCCAGCAGCGAGGCTCAGGGGTCCGTCCTTATGCATTTT
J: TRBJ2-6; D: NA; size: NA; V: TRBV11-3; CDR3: CASSLEGASEPGANVLTF; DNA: TGTGCCAGCAGCTTAGAAGGGGCGTCCGAGCCTGGGGCCAACGTCCTGACTTTC
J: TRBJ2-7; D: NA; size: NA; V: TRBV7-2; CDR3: CASSIHRERIRYEQYF; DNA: TGTGCCAGCAGCATTCACCGGGAGAGGATTCGTTACGAGCAGTACTTC
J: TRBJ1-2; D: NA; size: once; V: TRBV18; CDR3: CASSPEQVDYGYTF; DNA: TGTGCCAGCTCACCCGAGCAGGTAGACTATGGCTACACCTTC
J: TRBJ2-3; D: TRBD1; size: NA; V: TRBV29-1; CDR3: CSAPVTGQAWTQYF; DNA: TGCAGCGCTCCGGTGACAGGGCAGGCTTGGACGCAGTATTTT
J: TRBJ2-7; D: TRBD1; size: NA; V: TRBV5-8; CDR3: CASSLDRGLDEQYF; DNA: TGTGCCAGCAGCTTGGACAGGGGTTTAGACGAGCAGTACTTC
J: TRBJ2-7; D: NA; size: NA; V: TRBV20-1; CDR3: CSASRTLRGVEQYF; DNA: TGCAGTGCTAGTAGGACCCTCAGGGGGGTCGAGCAGTACTTC
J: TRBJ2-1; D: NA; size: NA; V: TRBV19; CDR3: CASTPGRRGGANEQFF; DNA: TGTGCCAGTACCCCCGGCCGGCGGGGTGGGGCTAATGAGCAGTTCTTC
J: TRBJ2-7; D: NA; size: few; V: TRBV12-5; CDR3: CASGLPLREQYF; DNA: TGTGCTAGTGGTTTGCCCCTCCGCGAGCAGTACTTC
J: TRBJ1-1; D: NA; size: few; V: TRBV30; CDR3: CAWFGGGFGEAFF; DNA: TGTGCCTGGTTCGGGGGGGGATTTGGTGAAGCTTTCTTT
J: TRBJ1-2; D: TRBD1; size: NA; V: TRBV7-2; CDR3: CASSLGGQGAYGYTF; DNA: TGTGCCAGCAGCTTAGGGGGACAGGGTGCCTATGGCTACACCTTC
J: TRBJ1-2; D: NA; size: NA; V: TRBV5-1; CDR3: CASSSTGNYGYTF; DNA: TGCGCCAGCAGCTCCACAGGAAACTATGGCTACACCTTC
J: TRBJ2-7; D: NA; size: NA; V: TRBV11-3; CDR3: CASSLDQVSEQYF; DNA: TGTGCCAGCAGCTTAGATCAGGTTTCCGAGCAGTACTTC
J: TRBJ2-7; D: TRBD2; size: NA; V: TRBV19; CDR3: CASTISGGSSYEQYF; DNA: TGTGCCAGTACTATTAGCGGGGGTTCCTCCTACGAGCAGTACTTC
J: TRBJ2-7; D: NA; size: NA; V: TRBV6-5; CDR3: CASSYESWQYF; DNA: TGTGCCAGCAGTTACGAAAGCTGGCAGTACTTC
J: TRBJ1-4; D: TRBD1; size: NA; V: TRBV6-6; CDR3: CASRTTGGGEKLFF; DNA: TGTGCCAGCAGAACTACAGGGGGTGGTGAAAAACTGTTTTTT
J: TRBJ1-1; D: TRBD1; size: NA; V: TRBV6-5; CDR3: CASSPTGGMNTEAFF; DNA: TGTGCCAGCAGCCCGACAGGGGGCATGAACACTGAAGCTTTCTTT
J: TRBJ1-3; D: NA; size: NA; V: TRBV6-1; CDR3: CASSEVAGSGNTIYF; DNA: TGTGCCAGCAGTGAAGTTGCAGGCTCTGGAAACACCATATATTTT
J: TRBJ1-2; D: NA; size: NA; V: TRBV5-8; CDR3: CASSLANGYTF; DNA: TGTGCCAGCAGCTTGGCCAATGGCTACACCTTC
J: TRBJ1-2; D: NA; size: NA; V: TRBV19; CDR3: CASSNTDSPYGYTF; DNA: TGTGCCAGTAGTAATACAGACAGCCCCTATGGCTACACCTTC
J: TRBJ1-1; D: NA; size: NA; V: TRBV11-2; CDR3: CASSSGGSTEAFF; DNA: TGTGCCAGCAGCTCCGGGGGGAGCACTGAAGCTTTCTTT
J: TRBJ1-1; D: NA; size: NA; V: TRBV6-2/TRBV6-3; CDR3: CASSYARQVEAFF; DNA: TGTGCCAGCAGTTACGCCCGACAGGTAGAAGCTTTCTTT